The 4 T cell receptor beta chains below were found in one sample sequenced in a study of shared clonotypes between healthy human individuals. Clones were sequenced by immunoSEQ multiplex PCR, and TCRdb holds only the in-frame ones, with some missing. The data contain about 2,100,000 clones, around 93% of them singletons. Selected positively for CCR7 and CD45RO-negative, naive CD8 cells excluded terminally differentiated effector memory CD45RA+ cells. The sequencing sample was made of naive CD8+ T cells from PBMCs. The source of these receptors is a man aged 18 to 29 in good health. Some clones in this sample may be carry-over from other donors' samples.

This sequence joins TRBV29-1 and TRBJ1-1; TRBD1 matches at 8 bases. The CDR3 length is 14 residues. Germline-derived CDR1 and CDR2 are SQVTM and ANQGSEA. With V trimmed by 0 bases and J by 11 bases, 11 bases remained unmatched. The CDR3: CSVEDRDRGIWAFF. CDR3 DNA sequence: TGCAGCGTTGAAGATCGTGACAGGGGAATATGGGCTTTCTTT.

The sample holds one count of this clone. V gene TRBV6-5 combines with J gene TRBJ2-2; no reliable D call. Trimming took 1 base from V and 5 from J, leaving 14 bases between them. The CDR3 consists of 16 residues. The germline V gene encodes CDR1 MNHEY and CDR2 SVGAGI. This chain's CDR3 is CASSYLAWSGTGELFF. The CDR3 coding sequence is TGTGCCAGCAGTTACTTGGCGTGGAGTGGTACCGGGGAGCTGTTTTTT.

This chain links TRBV27 with TRBJ2-7; a possible D gene is TRBD2 (6 bases). This CDR3 has 13 residues. Germline CDR1 reads MNHEY; CDR2 reads SMNVEV (reference sequence). Trimming cost V 8 bases and J 2 bases, with 13 bases left between them. CDR3 region: CASAGDSTYEQYF. The CDR3 coding sequence is TGTGCCAGCGCCGGGGACTCAACCTACGAGCAGTACTTC.

The CDR3 nucleotides read TGCGCCAGCAGTGAGTTCGTTGGGGGGTACGAGCAGTACTTC. This encodes CASSEFVGGYEQYF. The V gene is TRBV10-2, the J gene TRBJ2-7, with D perhaps matching TRBD2 (6 bases). The CDR3 is 14 residues long. The ends were cut back, 1 base at V and 4 bases at J, with 11 bases in the middle. Germline-derived CDR1 and CDR2 are WSHSY and SAAADI.